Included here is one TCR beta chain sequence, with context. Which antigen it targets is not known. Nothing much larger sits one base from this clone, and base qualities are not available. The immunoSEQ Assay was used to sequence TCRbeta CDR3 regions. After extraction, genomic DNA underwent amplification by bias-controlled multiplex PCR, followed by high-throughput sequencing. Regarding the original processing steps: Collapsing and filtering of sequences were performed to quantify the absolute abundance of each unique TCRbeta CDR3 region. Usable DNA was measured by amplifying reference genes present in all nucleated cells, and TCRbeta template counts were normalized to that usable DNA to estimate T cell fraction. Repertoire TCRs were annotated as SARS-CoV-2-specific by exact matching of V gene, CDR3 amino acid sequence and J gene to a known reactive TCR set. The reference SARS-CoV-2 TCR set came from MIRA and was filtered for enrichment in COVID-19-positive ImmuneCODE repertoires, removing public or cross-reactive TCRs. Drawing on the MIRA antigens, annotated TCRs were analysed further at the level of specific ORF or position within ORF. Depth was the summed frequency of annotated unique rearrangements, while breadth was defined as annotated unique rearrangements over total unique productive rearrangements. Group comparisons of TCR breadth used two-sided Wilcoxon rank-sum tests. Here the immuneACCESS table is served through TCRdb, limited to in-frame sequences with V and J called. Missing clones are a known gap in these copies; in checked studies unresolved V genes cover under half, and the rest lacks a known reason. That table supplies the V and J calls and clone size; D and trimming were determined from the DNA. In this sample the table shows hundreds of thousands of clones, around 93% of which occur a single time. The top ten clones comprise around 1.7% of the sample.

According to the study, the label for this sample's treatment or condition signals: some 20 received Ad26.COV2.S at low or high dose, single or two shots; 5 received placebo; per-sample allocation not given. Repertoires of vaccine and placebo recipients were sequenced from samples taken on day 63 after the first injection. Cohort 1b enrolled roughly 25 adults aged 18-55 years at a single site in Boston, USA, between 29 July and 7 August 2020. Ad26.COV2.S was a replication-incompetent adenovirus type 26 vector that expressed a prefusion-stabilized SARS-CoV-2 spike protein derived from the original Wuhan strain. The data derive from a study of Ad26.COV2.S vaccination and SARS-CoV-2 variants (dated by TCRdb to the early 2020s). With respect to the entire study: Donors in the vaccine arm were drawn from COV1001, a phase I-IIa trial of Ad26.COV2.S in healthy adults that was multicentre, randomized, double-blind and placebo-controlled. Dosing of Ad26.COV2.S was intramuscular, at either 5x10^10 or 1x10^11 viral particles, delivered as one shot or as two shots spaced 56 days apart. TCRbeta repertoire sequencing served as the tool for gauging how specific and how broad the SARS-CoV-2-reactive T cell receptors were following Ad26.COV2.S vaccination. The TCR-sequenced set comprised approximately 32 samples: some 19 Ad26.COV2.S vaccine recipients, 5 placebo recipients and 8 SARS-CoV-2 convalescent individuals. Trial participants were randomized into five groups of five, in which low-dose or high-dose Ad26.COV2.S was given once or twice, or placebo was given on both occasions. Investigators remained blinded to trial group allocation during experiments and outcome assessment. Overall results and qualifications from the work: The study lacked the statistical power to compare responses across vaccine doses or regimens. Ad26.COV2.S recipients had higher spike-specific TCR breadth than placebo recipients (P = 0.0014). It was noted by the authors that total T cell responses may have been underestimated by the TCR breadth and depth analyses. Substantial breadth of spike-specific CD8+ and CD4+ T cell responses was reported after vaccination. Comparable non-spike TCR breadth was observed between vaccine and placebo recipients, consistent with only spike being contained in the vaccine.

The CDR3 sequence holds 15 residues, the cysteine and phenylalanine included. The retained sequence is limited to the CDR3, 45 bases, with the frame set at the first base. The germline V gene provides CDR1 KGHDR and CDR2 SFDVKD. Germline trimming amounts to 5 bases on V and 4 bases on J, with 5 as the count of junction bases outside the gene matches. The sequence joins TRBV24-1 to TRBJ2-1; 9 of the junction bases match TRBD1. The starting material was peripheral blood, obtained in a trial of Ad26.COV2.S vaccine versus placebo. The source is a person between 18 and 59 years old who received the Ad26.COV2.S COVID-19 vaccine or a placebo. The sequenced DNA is TGTGCCACCAGTGTTGGGACAGGGTCTTACAATGAGCAGTTCTTC. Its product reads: CATSVGTGSYNEQFF.